This passage covers 12 T cell receptor beta chains from one sample sequenced in a study of T cell changes during pregnancy in multiple sclerosis. TCRdb's table, derived via immunoSEQ multiplex PCR, lists solely in-frame clones and lacks some. The sample has about 40,000 clones, about 87% seen once. Material: peripheral blood, obtained in the first trimester of pregnancy. All receptors come from a female donor in good health, enrolled as a control in a pregnancy study.

The chain links TRBV19 to TRBJ1-2; D remains ambiguous. This CDR3 contains 14 residues. With 8 bases removed from V and 7 bases from J, the gap between germline ends came to 20 bases. The germline gives CDR1 LNHDA, CDR2 SQIVND (reference sequence). The CDR3 nucleotides are TGTGCCAGTGCGCCAGACCTTAACTATGTTGGCTACACCTTC. It translates to CASAPDLNYVGYTF. The full variable domain, rest sourced from reference TRBV19 and TRBJ1-2, is DGGITQSPKYLFRKEGQNVTLSCEQNLNHDAMYWYRQDPGQGLRLIYYSQIVNDFQKGDIAEGYSVSREKKESFPLTVTSAQKNPTAFYLCASAPDLNYVGYTFGSGTRLTVV.

This rearrangement joins TRBV5-1 to TRBJ2-7; 7 bases align to TRBD1. After removal of 0 bases from V and 10 bases from J, the junction contained 13 bases not matched to a gene. Germline CDR1 and CDR2: SGHRS and YFSETQ. There are 15 residues in the CDR3. The DNA of the CDR3 is TGCGCCAGCAGCTTGGATGGGCGACAGGGCCAAACACAGTACTTC. This translates into CASSLDGRQGQTQYF.

V gene TRBV5-4 combines with J gene TRBJ1-3; TRBD1 matches at 9 bases. Germline assignment: CDR1 SGHNT and CDR2 YYREEE (reference sequence). The CDR3 is 15 amino acids. V shed 2 bases and J 4 bases; nucleotides not matched to a gene: 4. The DNA of the CDR3 is TGTGCCAGCAGCTTCTGGACAGGGGACGGAAACACCATATATTTT. Translating it yields CASSFWTGDGNTIYF. Full variable domain (rest looked up from reference TRBV5-4 and TRBJ1-3): ETGVTQSPTHLIKTRGQQVTLRCSSQSGHNTVSWYQQALGQGPQFIFQYYREEENGRGNFPPRFSGLQFPNYSSELNVNALELDDSALYLCASSFWTGDGNTIYFGEGSWLTVV.

This chain connects TRBV19 to TRBJ1-2; 7 bases match TRBD1. CDR3 length equals 13 residues. J was trimmed by 7 bases and V by 4 bases; bases with no gene match: 6. Germline assignment: CDR1 LNHDA and CDR2 SQIVND (reference sequence). The CDR3 DNA is TGTGCCAGTAGTAGCCAGGGGGGTTCTGGCTACACCTTC. It specifies CASSSQGGSGYTF.

This chain links TRBV6-1 with TRBJ1-5; the match to TRBD1 covers 8 bases. Germline V gives CDR1 MNHNS, CDR2 SASEGT. The CDR3 runs to 14 residues. V dropped 6 bases and J dropped 1; count of bases not matched to a gene: 2. The CDR3 DNA follows: TGTGCCAGCAGCCAGGGGGCGAGCAATCAGCCCCAGCATTTT. This translates into CASSQGASNQPQHF.

This clone was observed a few times. The CDR3 nucleotides are TGTGCCAGCAGGGGGGACAGCTCCTACAATGAGCAGTTCTTC. This encodes CASRGDSSYNEQFF. The chain combines TRBV2 with TRBJ2-1; 7 bases are shared with TRBD1. Looked up from germline, CDR1 is SNHLY and CDR2 is FYNNEI. CDR3 length: 14 amino acids. Unmatched junction bases numbered 2, after V lost 6 bases and J lost 0 bases.

The V and J genes are TRBV7-2 and TRBJ2-6; 7 bases are a match to TRBD1. Germline values: CDR1 SGHTA, CDR2 FQGNSA. V was pared by 5 bases and J by 2 bases, with 3 bases of the junction left unmatched. The CDR3 sequence is 15 residues long. CDR3 in DNA: TGTGCCAGCAGCCCAGGGGGTACTGGGGCCAACGTCCTGACTTTC. As protein: CASSPGGTGANVLTF.

This chain joins TRBV29-1 and TRBJ1-1, with D perhaps TRBD1 (6 bases). The V end was cut by 8 bases, the J end by 3 bases, with 19 bases between. Per the germline V gene, CDR1 is SQVTM and CDR2 is ANQGSEA. The CDR3 length is 14 residues. CDR3 in DNA: TGCAGCTATTGGGGGCAGGGAAGGGACACTGAAGCTTTCTTT. This gives the protein CSYWGQGRDTEAFF.

This chain joins TRBV4-1 and TRBJ1-5, with 9 bases lining up with TRBD1. Germline CDR1 is MGHRA and CDR2 is YSYEKL. The CDR3 is 15 residues long. Trimming cost V 1 base and J 9 bases; bases outside gene matches: 7. In DNA form, the CDR3 reads TGCGCCAGCAGCCAAGGGGGACAGGGAGAAGGGCCCCAGCATTTT. Its protein is CASSQGGQGEGPQHF.

The CDR3 DNA is TGTGCCAGCAGCTTATGGGGCGACAGGGGGTATGGCTACACCTTC. It yields the protein CASSLWGDRGYGYTF. The chain uses TRBV7-8 and TRBJ1-2; the match to TRBD1 covers 9 bases. Germline V gene sequence: CDR1 SGHVS, CDR2 FQNEAQ. The length of the CDR3 is 15 residues. The trim removed 2 bases at V and 5 bases at J, leaving 6 bases unmatched.

V usage is TRBV5-4 and J usage is TRBJ2-5; weak D call: TRBD2 (5 bases). Germline V gives CDR1 SGHNT, CDR2 YYREEE (reference sequence). The CDR3 loop spans 13 amino acids. Trimming removed 3 bases at V and 5 bases at J, with 11 bases between. The CDR3 DNA follows: TGTGCCAGCAGCTGGAGAGGCGGGGAGACCCAGTACTTC. Translation gives CASSWRGGETQYF.

V and J are TRBV5-6 and TRBJ2-1, with D perhaps TRBD1 (5 bases). From germline, CDR1 is SGHDT and CDR2 YYEEEE. The CDR3 is 15 residues long. V was clipped by 1 base and J by 7 bases, with 15 bases between them. The CDR3 is CASSLKSGLTNEQFF. The CDR3 region has the DNA TGTGCCAGCAGCTTGAAGTCAGGGTTAACGAATGAGCAGTTCTTC.